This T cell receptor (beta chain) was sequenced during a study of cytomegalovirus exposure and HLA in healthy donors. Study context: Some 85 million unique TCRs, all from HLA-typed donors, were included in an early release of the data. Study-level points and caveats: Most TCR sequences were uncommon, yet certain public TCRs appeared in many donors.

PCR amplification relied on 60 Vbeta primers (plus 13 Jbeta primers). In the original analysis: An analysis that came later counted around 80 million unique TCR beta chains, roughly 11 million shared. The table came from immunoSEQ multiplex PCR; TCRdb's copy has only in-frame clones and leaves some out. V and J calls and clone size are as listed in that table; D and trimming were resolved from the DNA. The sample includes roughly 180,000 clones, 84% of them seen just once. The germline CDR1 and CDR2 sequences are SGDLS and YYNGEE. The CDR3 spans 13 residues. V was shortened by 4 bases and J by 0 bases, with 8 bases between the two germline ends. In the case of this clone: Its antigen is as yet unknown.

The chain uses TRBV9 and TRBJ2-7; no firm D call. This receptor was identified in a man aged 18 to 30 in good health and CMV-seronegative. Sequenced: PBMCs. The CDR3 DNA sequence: TGTGCCAGCAGCCCCCTCGGCTCCTACGAGCAGTACTTC. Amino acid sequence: CASSPLGSYEQYF.